A selection of T cell receptor beta chains follows, all from one sample in a study of patients and donors after allogeneic stem cell transplantation. TCRdb used MiXCR to reprocess the RT-PCR reads, holding one entry per CDR3 protein. Of fewer than 75,000 distinct CDR3 sequences in the sample, roughly 13% were seen once. The sequenced material came from blood, either unsorted or a sorted T cell fraction (not recorded which). The origin of the receptors is a human donor who was either an allogeneic HSCT recipient or a stem cell or donor lymphocyte infusion donor (not recorded which). It is not recorded whose cells these are; they may come from a transplant donor. The CDR3 runs from the conserved cysteine through the conserved F or W. A D gene is named only where the DNA matches it firmly. The size of a clone is reported for some rows only, either as once, few or many, or as a class for expanded clones.

d_gene	abundance	v_gene	j_gene	CDR3nt	CDR3aa
-	few	TRBV6-2/TRBV6-3	TRBJ1-1	TGTGCCACCAAGGGGAACACTGAAGCTTTCTTT	CATKGNTEAFF
-	-	TRBV27	TRBJ1-1	TGTGCCAGCAGTTTCGGCGGGCACACTGAAGCTTTCTTT	CASSFGGHTEAFF
-	-	TRBV10-1	TRBJ1-1	TGCGCCAGCAGTCCGCGGAAGGGCCTGAACACTGAAGCTTTCTTT	CASSPRKGLNTEAFF
-	few	TRBV25-1	TRBJ2-1	TGTGCCAGCAGTGATACGGCCAATGAGCAGTTCTTC	CASSDTANEQFF
-	-	TRBV7-6	TRBJ2-1	TGTGCCAGCAGCTGGGGACTCGCACCCAATGAGCAGTTCTTC	CASSWGLAPNEQFF
-	few	TRBV29-1	TRBJ2-1	TGCAGCGTCGGGACTGGCGTCTACAATGAGCAGTTCTTC	CSVGTGVYNEQFF
TRBD1	many	TRBV12-3/TRBV12-4	TRBJ1-2	TGTGCCAGCAGTTTAAATTTCAGGGGGGTTGACTATGGCTACACCTTC	CASSLNFRGVDYGYTF
-	many	TRBV12-3/TRBV12-4	TRBJ1-1	TGTGCCAGCAGTCGCCAGGGAACTGAAGCTTTCTTT	CASSRQGTEAFF
TRBD1	few	TRBV7-9	TRBJ1-1	TGTGCCAGCAGCTTAGTCGGGACAGGGGAAGCTTTCTTT	CASSLVGTGEAFF
-	-	TRBV27	TRBJ2-7	TGTGCCAGCAGTTTAGAGGATGGGCATACCTACGAGCAGTACTTC	CASSLEDGHTYEQYF
TRBD1	few	TRBV18	TRBJ2-3	TGTGCCAGCTCACGCACGACAGGGGGCCCCACAGATACGCAGTATTTT	CASSRTTGGPTDTQYF
TRBD1	many	TRBV7-9	TRBJ1-2	TGTGCCAGCAGCTTCGGACAGGAGCCCTACACCTTC	CASSFGQEPYTF
-	many	TRBV27	TRBJ1-2	TGTGCCAGCAGTTTATCAGGGAACCCTAACTATGGCTACACCTTC	CASSLSGNPNYGYTF
-	few	TRBV19	TRBJ1-1	TGTGCCAGTAGTCCCCGGACACCCCTGAACACTGAAGCTTTCTTT	CASSPRTPLNTEAFF
-	many	TRBV5-6	TRBJ1-5	TGTGCCAGCAGCTTAACCGCCGTTGGTAATCAGCCCCAGCATTTT	CASSLTAVGNQPQHF
TRBD2	-	TRBV29-1	TRBJ2-1	TGCAGCGTTCGAGCCCGCAGGACTAGCGGGATTAATGAGCAGTTCTTC	CSVRARRTSGINEQFF
-	-	TRBV12-3/TRBV12-4	TRBJ2-3	TGTGCCAGCAGGCGCAGGGGGGGCAGCACAGATACGCAGTATTTT	CASRRRGGSTDTQYF
TRBD1	many	TRBV12-3/TRBV12-4	TRBJ2-1	TGTGCCAGCAGTTTTACCCTTGGGACAGTAAAATACAATGAGCAGTTCTTC	CASSFTLGTVKYNEQFF
-	few	TRBV6-5	TRBJ2-1	TGTGCCAGCATCCCTTACAGGGATTACAATGAGCAGTTCTTC	CASIPYRDYNEQFF
-	few	TRBV10-3	TRBJ2-1	TGTGCCATCAGTAAGGACACCTCCTACAATGAGCAGTTCTTC	CAISKDTSYNEQFF
-	many	TRBV20-1	TRBJ1-3	TGCAGTGCTAGAGCGAGGGTAGGAGCTGGAAACACCATATATTTT	CSARARVGAGNTIYF
-	few	TRBV6-5	TRBJ2-1	TGTGCCAGCAAGTTCTACAATGAGCAGTTCTTC	CASKFYNEQFF
TRBD2	-	TRBV29-1	TRBJ2-3	TGCAGCGTTAGCGGGGGTTCCACTAGCACAGATACGCAGTATTTT	CSVSGGSTSTDTQYF
TRBD1	many	TRBV6-6	TRBJ1-1	TGTGCCAGCAGTGGGACAGGGGATATAAACACTGAAGCTTTCTTT	CASSGTGDINTEAFF
-	many	TRBV7-9	TRBJ1-1	TGTGCCAGCAGTTTACCGGGACGGAGCTTCACTGAAGCTTTCTTT	CASSLPGRSFTEAFF
-	many	TRBV5-1	TRBJ1-1	TGCGCCAGCAGCTTGGACGGAGCGGACACTGAAGCTTTCTTT	CASSLDGADTEAFF
-	-	TRBV5-6	TRBJ2-1	TGTGCCAGCAGCTTGAGACCGGATGAGCAGTTCTTC	CASSLRPDEQFF
-	-	TRBV12-3/TRBV12-4	TRBJ2-1	TGTGCCAGCAGTCCCAATTTCGGGGGAGGCGAATTGAGGAATGAGCAGTTCTTC	CASSPNFGGGELRNEQFF
-	few	TRBV24-1	TRBJ2-3	TGTGCCACCAGTGACGAACAGGGATCCATGGATACGCAGTATTTT	CATSDEQGSMDTQYF
-	-	TRBV6-5	TRBJ1-2	TGTGCCAGCAGTCAAAGTCCTTGGACCGAAGCTAACTATGGCTACACCTTC	CASSQSPWTEANYGYTF
-	-	TRBV24-1	TRBJ2-6	TGTGCCACCGCTGACAGTGCTCGAGGCTCTGGGGCCAACGTCCTGACTTTC	CATADSARGSGANVLTF
-	few	TRBV3-1	TRBJ1-1	TGTGCCAGCAGCCAGATGAGGAAGGACCTAAGAAACACTGAAGCTTTCTTT	CASSQMRKDLRNTEAFF
TRBD1	few	TRBV6-1	TRBJ1-2	TGTGCCACCCTTAGCCCGGGACAGGGACCTAGCTACACCTTC	CATLSPGQGPSYTF
-	few	TRBV20-1	TRBJ2-7	TGCAGTGCTAGGGACGGGACGGACTCCTACGAGCAGTACTTC	CSARDGTDSYEQYF
-	few	TRBV11-2	TRBJ2-1	TGTGCCAGCAGCTCCACTAGTCGGGAGCAGTTCTTC	CASSSTSREQFF
-	many	TRBV10-1	TRBJ1-5	TGCGCCAGCAGTGACGGGGATCAGCCCCAGCATTTT	CASSDGDQPQHF
-	-	TRBV7-7	TRBJ1-4	TGTGCTAGCAGCTTAGTGGCTGGTGAAAAACTGTTTTTT	CASSLVAGEKLFF
-	-	TRBV15	TRBJ2-2	TGTGCCACCAGCAGAGCTCCCTTTACGAACACCGGGGAGCTGTTTTTT	CATSRAPFTNTGELFF
-	few	TRBV18	TRBJ2-3	TGTGCCAGCTCACCAATCCCAGGGATATCTGGCACAGATACGCAGTATTTT	CASSPIPGISGTDTQYF
-	-	TRBV6-2/TRBV6-3	TRBJ2-1	TGTGCCAGCAGTTGGGGTCCTTACAATGAGCAGTTCTTC	CASSWGPYNEQFF
-	many	TRBV7-3	TRBJ1-5	TGTGCCAGCAGCTTATACCCCCGGCCCCAGCATTTT	CASSLYPRPQHF
-	-	TRBV7-9	TRBJ2-1	TGTGCCAGCCCCTGGGTGGGGGATGAGCAGTTCTTC	CASPWVGDEQFF
TRBD1	-	TRBV6-6	TRBJ1-6	TGTGCCAGCAGTTACCCAGGGGGCGACTCACCCCTCCACTTT	CASSYPGGDSPLHF
-	many	TRBV15	TRBJ2-2	TGTGCCACCAGCAGAGATTTCGAGGGGCAGAGCGTACTGTTTTTT	CATSRDFEGQSVLFF
-	-	TRBV20-1	TRBJ2-7	TGCAGTGCTAGAGATCGTCAGATTGGCTACGAGCAGTACTTC	CSARDRQIGYEQYF
TRBD1	-	TRBV4-1	TRBJ2-1	TGCGCCAGCAGCCAAGTAGGGACAGGCCACAATGAGCAGTTCTTC	CASSQVGTGHNEQFF
TRBD1	many	TRBV7-6	TRBJ1-3	TGTGCCAGCAGCTCGACGACAGGGCCAGAGGGAAACACCATATATTTT	CASSSTTGPEGNTIYF
-	-	TRBV5-6	TRBJ2-5	TGTGCCAGCAGCTTGGTCGCCCTCCTAGGGACCCAGTACTTC	CASSLVALLGTQYF
-	-	TRBV11-2	TRBJ2-4	TGTGCCAGCACCCAACCCCCCACAAACATTCAGTACTTC	CASTQPPTNIQYF
-	many	TRBV20-1	TRBJ1-2	TGCAGTGCTAGAGTTAAGGGACCGACGCCAAACTATGGCTACACCTTC	CSARVKGPTPNYGYTF
-	many	TRBV10-2	TRBJ2-2	TGCGCCAGCAGTGTAAGGGCGGACACCGGGGAGCTGTTTTTT	CASSVRADTGELFF
-	-	TRBV10-1	TRBJ2-6	TGCGCCAGCAGTGGTGGGGAAAGCTCTGGGGCCAACGTCCTGACTTTC	CASSGGESSGANVLTF
TRBD1	many	TRBV5-1	TRBJ1-2	TGCGCCAGCAGCCTTAACTTGGACAGGGGGCATGGCTACACCTTC	CASSLNLDRGHGYTF
-	few	TRBV6-5	TRBJ1-1	TGTGCCAGCAGTACGTTCCTTGACTCCGGGACATTGGGTGAAGCTTTCTTT	CASSTFLDSGTLGEAFF
-	-	TRBV16	TRBJ2-3	TGTGCCAGCAGCCAAGGACCTAGCACAGATACGCAGTATTTT	CASSQGPSTDTQYF